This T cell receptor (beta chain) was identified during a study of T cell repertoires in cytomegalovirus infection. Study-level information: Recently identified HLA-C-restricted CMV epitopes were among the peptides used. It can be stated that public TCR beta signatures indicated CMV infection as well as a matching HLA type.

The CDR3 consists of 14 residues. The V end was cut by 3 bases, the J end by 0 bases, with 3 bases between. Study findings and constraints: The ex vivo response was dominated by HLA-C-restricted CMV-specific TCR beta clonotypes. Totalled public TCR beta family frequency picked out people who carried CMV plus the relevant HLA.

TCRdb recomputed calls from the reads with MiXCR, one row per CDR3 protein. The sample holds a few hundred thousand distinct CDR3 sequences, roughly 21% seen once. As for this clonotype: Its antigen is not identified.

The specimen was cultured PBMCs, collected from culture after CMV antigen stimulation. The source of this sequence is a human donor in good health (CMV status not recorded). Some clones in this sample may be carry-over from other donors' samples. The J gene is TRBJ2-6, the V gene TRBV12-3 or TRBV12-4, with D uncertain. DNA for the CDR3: TGTGCCAGCAGTTTTATCTCTGGGGCCAACGTCCTGACTTTC. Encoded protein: CASSFISGANVLTF.